This T cell receptor beta chain is drawn from a study of human T cells and chemical hapten exposure. The CDR3 has 14 residues. V shed 3 bases and J 4 bases; nucleotides not matched to a gene: 6. Germline V lookup: CDR1 SGHRS, CDR2 YFSETQ. Time point here: healthy volunteer bleed at 2 weeks. The total RNA was obtained from whole blood that was not fractionated. TCRdb independently ran MiXCR on the RACE reads; one entry per CDR3 protein. The table has 75,000 to 100,000 distinct CDR3 sequences, around 8.8% seen once. This clonotype occurred a few times. The source of this sequence is a female donor in good health. Some clones in this sample may be carry-over from other donors' samples. Material for sequencing was whole blood. This rearrangement joins TRBV5-1 to TRBJ2-5, with 7 bases identical to TRBD1. This CDR3 reads CASSSGTVGETQYF. CDR3 coding DNA: TGCGCCAGCAGCTCTGGGACAGTGGGAGAGACCCAGTACTTC. The full variable domain, rest sourced from reference TRBV5-1 and TRBJ2-5, is KAGVTQTPRYLIKTRGQQVTLSCSPISGHRSVSWYQQTPGQGLQFLFEYFSETQRNKGNFPGRFSGRQFSNSRSEMNVSTLELGDSALYLCASSSGTVGETQYFGPGTRLLVL.